The present T cell receptor beta chain was sequenced within a study of identical twins. TCRdb used MiXCR to reprocess the 5' RACE reads, holding one entry per CDR3 protein. The repertoire has about 890,000 distinct CDR3 sequences, around an eighth of them found once; the top ten carry about 1.5%. Trimming removed 8 bases from V and 2 bases from J; junction bases left unmatched: 7. Germline-derived CDR1 and CDR2 are SEHNR and FQNEAQ (reference sequence). The CDR3 loop spans 15 amino acids. Every donor was a healthy Caucasian. Study results and caveats: Clonotypes of the beta chain that were abundant in cord blood carried fewer insertions (memory repertoires showed none). Sharing of beta out-of-frame sequences by twins showed a weaker excess.

On this clonotype: Its specificity is not known.

These sequences were also reported in another study, on yellow fever vaccine responses in identical twins.

The sequence derives from a woman aged 18-35 years in good health. The chain joins TRBV7-9 to TRBJ1-4; 8 nucleotides align to TRBD1. Sequences were obtained from PBMCs. The CDR3 sequence: CASWTGRDTNEKLFF. As DNA, the CDR3 is TGTGCCAGCTGGACAGGGAGGGATACTAATGAAAAACTGTTTTTT.